One sample yielded the 3 T cell receptor beta chains listed below, sequenced in a study of shared clonotypes between healthy human individuals. The naive CD8 population came from CD45RO-negative cells selected for CCR7, without terminally differentiated effector memory CD45RA+ cells. Method: immunoSEQ multiplex PCR; TCRdb's copy keeps in-frame clones and lacks some. The sample lists millions of clones, about 95% seen once, with about 1.1% in the top ten. Sequences were obtained from naive CD8+ T cells sorted from blood. The source of these receptors is a man younger than 35 in good health.

CDR3: CASSALDYEQYF. DNA for the CDR3: TGTGCCAGCAGTGCACTAGACTACGAGCAGTACTTC. V usage is TRBV2 and J usage is TRBJ2-7; the D gene is possibly TRBD2 (5 bases). The ends were cut back, 4 bases at V and 3 bases at J, with 7 bases in the middle. The germline V gene has CDR1 SNHLY and CDR2 FYNNEI. This CDR3 spans 12 amino acids.

The genes are TRBV5-1 and TRBJ2-2; D unresolved. Germline-derived CDR1 and CDR2 are SGHRS and YFSETQ. V gave up 3 bases and J gave up 8 bases, with 17 bases separating them. There are 15 residues in the CDR3. CDR3 sequence: CASSSPLLAEGELFF. Written as DNA, the CDR3 is TGCGCCAGCAGCTCCCCGCTCCTCGCAGAGGGGGAGCTGTTTTTT.

V gene TRBV4-3 combines with J gene TRBJ2-3, with D uncertain. Germline lookup yields CDR1 LGHNA and CDR2 YSLEER. The CDR3 is made up of 15 amino acids. V was trimmed by 0 bases and J by 0 bases, leaving 7 bases between them. The CDR3: CASSQDGRSTDTQYF. As DNA, the CDR3 is TGCGCCAGCAGCCAAGACGGACGGAGCACAGATACGCAGTATTTT.